Each of the 8 T cell receptor beta chains below was sequenced from the same sample in a study of blood T cell repertoires in COVID-19. Profiled with immunoSEQ multiplex PCR; TCRdb holds only in-frame clones, not every one. Of fewer than 75,000 clones in the sample, over 75% were seen once. The source material was peripheral blood. These receptors were collected from a man in his sixties or seventies with acute or convalescent COVID-19.

The chain recombines TRBV25-1 with TRBJ1-4; D is perhaps TRBD1 (5 bases). CDR3 size: 14 residues. The V gene lost 7 bases and the J gene lost 4 bases, with 13 bases spanning the gap. Germline values: CDR1 MGHDK, CDR2 SYGVNS. Here the CDR3 DNA reads TGTGCCAGCACCGACTGGGGCCATAATGAAAAACTGTTTTTT. Translated: CASTDWGHNEKLFF.

The V call is TRBV18, the J call TRBJ2-3; the match to TRBD2 covers 8 bases. V shed 2 bases and J 2 bases; nucleotides not matched to a gene: 3. CDR1 KGHSH and CDR2 LQKENI come from the germline V gene. This CDR3 region has 15 residues. The CDR3: CASSPERGNTDTQYF. Here the CDR3 DNA reads TGTGCCAGCTCACCAGAGCGGGGGAACACAGATACGCAGTATTTT. The whole variable domain, remainder taken from reference TRBV18 and TRBJ2-3, is NAGVMQNPRHLVRRRGQEARLRCSPMKGHSHVYWYRQLPEEGLKFMVYLQKENIIDESGMPKERFSAEFPKEGPSILRIQQVVRGDSAAYFCASSPERGNTDTQYFGPGTRLTVL.

The rearrangement joins TRBV5-1 to TRBJ1-3, with D possibly being TRBD1 (6 bases). The V and J ends lost 2 bases and 2 bases respectively, with 8 bases between them. In germline, CDR1 is SGHRS, CDR2 YFSETQ. The CDR3 sequence is 14 residues long. CDR3 DNA: TGCGCCAGCAGCTTACAGGGCACTGGAAACACCATATATTTT. It specifies CASSLQGTGNTIYF. Full variable domain (outside the CDR3, taken from reference TRBV5-1 and TRBJ1-3): KAGVTQTPRYLIKTRGQQVTLSCSPISGHRSVSWYQQTPGQGLQFLFEYFSETQRNKGNFPGRFSGRQFSNSRSEMNVSTLELGDSALYLCASSLQGTGNTIYFGEGSWLTVV.

V and J are TRBV21-1 and TRBJ2-7; TRBD1, the D gene given by the table, was not confirmed from the DNA. TRBV21-1 is assigned pseudogene status. The CDR3 covers 16 residues. The CDR3 bases are TGTGCCAGCAGCAAACTCAGGGAACAAAGCTCCTACGAGCAGTACTTC. Translated: CASSKLREQSSYEQYF.

This clone has only a few counts. The chain combines TRBV7-6 with TRBJ2-3, with 9 bases lining up with TRBD1. The CDR3 covers 16 residues. Germline values: CDR1 SGHVS, CDR2 FNYEAQ. With V trimmed by 5 bases and J by 0 bases, 6 bases remained unmatched. CDR3 nucleotide sequence: TGTGCCAGCAGCAAGGACAGGGGAGCTAGCACAGATACGCAGTATTTT. The encoded protein is CASSKDRGASTDTQYF. Full variable domain (remainder filled in from reference TRBV7-6 and TRBJ2-3): GAGVSQSPRYKVTKRGQDVALRCDPISGHVSLYWYRQALGQGPEFLTYFNYEAQQDKSGLPNDRFSAERPEGSISTLTIQRTEQRDSAMYRCASSKDRGASTDTQYFGPGTRLTVL.

J is TRBJ2-5 and V is TRBV5-4; TRBD1 agrees at 9 bases. With 4 bases clipped from V and 2 bases from J, the junction kept 9 bases outside the gene matches. This CDR3 region has 16 residues. CDR1 is SGHNT, CDR2 YYREEE, per germline (reference sequence). CDR3 nucleotide sequence: TGTGCCAGCAGCCCTGACGCGGGGACAGGGCAAGAGACCCAGTACTTC. This translates into CASSPDAGTGQETQYF.

This chain links TRBV18 with TRBJ2-3, with 8 bases that match TRBD1. The CDR3 contains 16 residues. Per the germline V gene, CDR1 is KGHSH and CDR2 is LQKENI. The V and J ends lost 1 base and 4 bases, in that order; junction bases with no gene match: 7. CDR3 in DNA: TGTGCCAGCTCACCACAAGAACAGGGGGGATCAGATACGCAGTATTTT. Translation gives CASSPQEQGGSDTQYF.

Comment on this clone: In the same sample, other DNA sequences code for this CDR3. The chain combines TRBV7-8 with TRBJ2-2, with 7 bases lining up with TRBD1. Germline V lookup: CDR1 SGHVS, CDR2 FQNEAQ. The trim removed 3 bases at V and 2 bases at J, leaving 6 bases unmatched. The CDR3 contains 16 residues. CDR3 protein: CASSLRDRVNTGELFF. The CDR3 DNA reads as TGTGCCAGCAGCTTGCGCGACAGGGTTAACACCGGGGAGCTGTTTTTT.